The 30 T cell receptor beta chains given below trace back to one sample, sequenced in a study of beta chain features in type 1 diabetes. Study-level points and caveats: When Type 1 diabetes patients were examined, their TCRB CDR3s proved moderately but significantly shorter in all four CD4+ subsets.

Expressed TCRB transcripts were sequenced because the entire RNA isolate underwent reverse transcription. Assay used: immunoSEQ multiplex PCR; TCRdb lists only in-frame clones, some missing. The sample holds nearly 700,000 clones, around an eighth seen once. The antigens for these receptors are not known. Sequenced: naive CD4+ T cells from blood. Receptors were obtained from a man between 18 and 35 years old with type 1 diabetes.

This clone showed up just a few times. The chain is built from TRBV30 and TRBJ2-4; possible D gene TRBD2, 5 bases. Trimming pared 2 bases from V and 6 bases from J, leaving 8 bases between. There are 12 residues in the CDR3. Per germline, CDR1 GTSNPN and CDR2 SVGIG (reference sequence). CDR3 amino acids: CAWSPSGNIQYF. The DNA of the CDR3 is TGTGCCTGGAGTCCGAGCGGAAACATTCAGTACTTC.

This clone was counted a few times. The chain employs TRBV7-2 and TRBJ2-4; D remains ambiguous. V lost 3 bases to trimming and J lost 0 bases, with 12 bases between them. CDR3 length equals 16 residues. The germline V gene has CDR1 SGHTA and CDR2 FQGNSA. CDR3 bases: TGTGCCAGCAGCTTTGGAGCGTACCTAGCCAAAAACATTCAGTACTTC. Translated, it gives CASSFGAYLAKNIQYF. Using reference TRBV7-2 and TRBJ2-4 for the parts outside the CDR3, the full variable domain is GAGVSQSPSNKVTEKGKDVELRCDPISGHTALYWYRQSLGQGLEFLIYFQGNSAPDKSGLPSDRFSAERTGGSVSTLTIQRTQQEDSAVYLCASSFGAYLAKNIQYFGAGTRLSVL.

For this clone: The same CDR3 can be traced to other DNA sequences in this sample. The chain has TRBV29-1 and TRBJ1-1; a possible D gene is TRBD1 (5 bases). Germline CDR1 SQVTM, CDR2 ANQGSEA. Trimming left V 6 bases short and J 1 base short, with 6 bases between. The CDR3 is 11 residues long. In DNA form, the CDR3 reads TGCAGCGTCGGGACGAACACTGAAGCTTTCTTT. Its protein product is CSVGTNTEAFF.

The rearrangement uses TRBV29-1 and TRBJ1-3, with D uncertain. V was pared by 1 base and J by 1 base, with 5 bases between. The CDR3 is made up of 13 amino acids. Looked up from germline, CDR1 is SQVTM and CDR2 is ANQGSEA. CDR3 bases: TGCAGCGTTGAAGGGGCATCTGGAAACACCATATATTTT. It codes for CSVEGASGNTIYF.

In its sample, this clone was seen a few times. The chain couples TRBV7-8 to TRBJ1-1; D not certain. V lost 5 bases and J 5 bases, leaving 3 bases between the germline ends. The length of the CDR3 is 10 residues. Germline values: CDR1 SGHVS, CDR2 FQNEAQ. CDR3 sequence (DNA): TGTGCCAGCAGCCGGACTGAAGCTTTCTTT. Translated: CASSRTEAFF.

The chain is built from TRBV4-1 and TRBJ2-1; 9 bases agree with TRBD1. Losses at the gene ends were 2 bases for V and 5 bases for J; bases not matched to a gene: 16. The CDR3 is 19 amino acids. Per germline, CDR1 MGHRA and CDR2 YSYEKL. CDR3 sequence reads: CASSQFPGQGANLDNEQFF. DNA for the CDR3: TGCGCCAGCAGCCAATTCCCGGGACAGGGAGCGAATTTGGACAATGAGCAGTTCTTC.

For this clone: Its ends do not fully match the called genes, so a read error is possible. The J gene is TRBJ1-4, the V gene TRBV4-1; D is uncertain. Germline loops: CDR1 MGHRA, CDR2 YSYEKL. The CDR3 sequence is 13 residues long. CDR3 DNA sequence: TGTGCCAGCGCCGGGGAGGTTAATGAAAAACTGTTTTTT. It encodes CASAGEVNEKLFF.

The chain couples TRBV7-2 to TRBJ1-1, with D tentatively TRBD1 (5 bases). Per germline, CDR1 SGHTA and CDR2 FQGNSA. The length of the CDR3 is 11 residues. V lost 5 bases, J lost 11 bases, and 12 bases lay in between. The CDR3 DNA reads as TGTGCCAGCAGCCCACGAGGGGCGGCTTTCTTT. Its protein product is CASSPRGAAFF.

This clone has a handful of counts. The chain carries TRBV15 and TRBJ2-5, with 8 positions matching TRBD1. The V segment lost 1 base and the J segment 3 bases; nucleotides outside the gene matches: 4. CDR1 is LNHNV and CDR2 is YYDKDF in the germline V gene (reference sequence). This CDR3 has 15 amino acids. The CDR3 DNA reads as TGTGCCACCAGCAGAGGCCCGGACAGGGAAGAGACCCAGTACTTC. This sequence encodes CATSRGPDREETQYF.

This clone occurred a few times. This sample also contains other DNA sequences that code for the same CDR3. The chain combines TRBV5-1 with TRBJ2-3; the match to TRBD2 covers 9 bases. Germline CDR1 SGHRS, CDR2 YFSETQ. V was pared by 3 bases and J by 3 bases, with 5 bases of the junction left unmatched. The CDR3 length is 15 residues. CDR3 in DNA: TGCGCCAGCAGCTCCATAGCGGGGGCGACAGATACGCAGTATTTT. This sequence encodes CASSSIAGATDTQYF.

This clone was seen only a few times. The chain links TRBV7-9 to TRBJ2-7; 12 positions match TRBD1. J lost 9 bases, V lost 5 bases, and 14 bases had no gene match. This CDR3 is built from 16 residues. The germline gives CDR1 SEHNR, CDR2 FQNEAQ (reference sequence). The CDR3 here is CASSPPPGTGGVGQYF. The CDR3 DNA reads as TGTGCCAGCAGCCCACCTCCGGGGACAGGGGGCGTGGGGCAGTACTTC.

The rearrangement joins TRBV11-2 to TRBJ2-7, with a tentative D call TRBD1 (5 bases). The CDR3 consists of 14 residues. V was pared by 8 bases and J by 2 bases, with 16 bases between. Germline CDR1 reads SGHAT; CDR2 reads FQNNGV. This CDR3 is CASRRLWGPYEQYF. CDR3 nucleotides: TGTGCCAGCCGCAGGCTTTGGGGCCCCTACGAGCAGTACTTC.

The gene calls are TRBV10-3 and TRBJ2-1, with 13 positions matching TRBD2. V lost 2 bases to trimming and J lost 9 bases; unmatched junction nucleotides: 10. Per the germline V gene, CDR1 is ENHRY and CDR2 is SYGVKD. This CDR3 spans 17 amino acids. The CDR3 here is CAISEPTLAGGPGEQFF. Here the CDR3 DNA reads TGTGCCATCAGTGAGCCAACACTAGCGGGGGGGCCGGGTGAGCAGTTCTTC.

This clone was counted once. The chain links TRBV6-1 to TRBJ2-1; 7 bases map to TRBD2. CDR3 length: 12 amino acids. From germline, CDR1 is MNHNS and CDR2 SASEGT. The junction had 5 bases not matched to a gene; V was cut back by 10 bases and J by 5 bases. The CDR3 spells CANGLVDNEQFF. The CDR3 DNA sequence: TGTGCCAACGGACTAGTCGACAATGAGCAGTTCTTC.

The V and J genes are TRBV7-3 and TRBJ2-3, with D tentatively TRBD1 (6 bases). V was pared by 3 bases and J by 6 bases, with 7 bases between. Germline V lookup: CDR1 SGHTA, CDR2 FQGTGA. The CDR3 is 12 amino acids. In DNA form, the CDR3 reads TGTGCCAGCAGCTTGGGGGCCGATACGCAGTATTTT. It translates to CASSLGADTQYF.

This clone appeared a few times. V and J are TRBV2 and TRBJ2-7; D call uncertain. Deletions cut 8 bases from V and 7 bases from J, with 18 bases between. Germline V CDR1 and CDR2: SNHLY, FYNNEI. The CDR3 has 13 amino acids. The CDR3 sequence is CASRLGPYGEQYF. The CDR3, as DNA: TGTGCCAGCCGCCTAGGGCCTTATGGGGAGCAGTACTTC. Full variable domain (missing parts from reference TRBV2 and TRBJ2-7): EPEVTQTPSHQVTQMGQEVILRCVPISNHLYFYWYRQILGQKVEFLVSFYNNEISEKSEIFDDQFSVERPDGSNFTLKIRSTKLEDSAMYFCASRLGPYGEQYFGPGTRLTVT.

The J gene is TRBJ2-5, the V gene TRBV6-5; 10 bases map to TRBD1. Germline trimming cut 5 bases from V and 4 bases from J; bases unmatched to any gene: 4. The CDR3 sequence is 14 residues long. Germline values: CDR1 MNHEY, CDR2 SVGAGI. The CDR3 is CASSGRDRGETQYF. DNA for the CDR3: TGTGCCAGCAGTGGGCGGGACAGGGGAGAGACCCAGTACTTC.

This clone was seen more than once but under ten times. The V and J genes are TRBV18 and TRBJ2-5; no clear D gene. V lost 4 bases, J lost 0 bases, and 3 bases lay in between. The CDR3 runs 12 residues. Germline V gene data show CDR1 as KGHSH and CDR2 as LQKENI. The CDR3 region is CASSQYQETQYF. The CDR3 DNA is TGTGCCAGCTCACAGTACCAAGAGACCCAGTACTTC.

This chain connects TRBV5-4 to TRBJ1-5; TRBD1 might be the D (5 bases). This CDR3 is built from 12 residues. CDR1 and CDR2 (germline): SGHNT, YYREEE (reference sequence). The V end was cut by 0 bases, the J end by 14 bases, with 12 bases between. The chain's CDR3 is CASSLAGSAKHF. The CDR3 DNA reads as TGTGCCAGCAGCTTGGCAGGGTCGGCCAAGCATTTT.

This clone was observed a handful of times. The genes are TRBV7-9 and TRBJ1-2; unclear D gene. The CDR3 sequence is 14 residues long. Trimming took 3 bases from V and 8 from J, leaving 16 bases between them. CDR1 and CDR2 from the germline V gene are SEHNR and FQNEAQ (reference sequence). The CDR3 is CASSLDGPLGGYTF. Written as DNA, the CDR3 is TGTGCCAGCAGCTTGGACGGACCATTGGGAGGCTACACCTTC.

The chain recombines TRBV25-1 with TRBJ2-1; TRBD1 aligns across 11 bases. This CDR3 is built from 14 residues. Germline values: CDR1 MGHDK, CDR2 SYGVNS. V was clipped by 3 bases and J by 9 bases; unmatched bases: 4. This chain's CDR3 is CASSEVGQGGEQFF. The CDR3 DNA follows: TGTGCCAGCAGTGAGGTGGGACAGGGGGGTGAGCAGTTCTTC.

In this sample, this clone turned up a few times. This sequence joins TRBV25-1 and TRBJ2-1; 8 bases fit TRBD1. This CDR3 comprises 16 residues. Looked up from germline, CDR1 is MGHDK and CDR2 is SYGVNS. The V segment lost 6 bases and the J segment 1 base; nucleotides outside the gene matches: 8. The CDR3 DNA reads TGTGCCAGCAGCCTCCGGGACAGGAGTTCCTACAATGAGCAGTTCTTC. Its protein is CASSLRDRSSYNEQFF.

The chain has TRBV7-9 and TRBJ1-2; TRBD1 agrees at 7 bases. CDR1 is SEHNR and CDR2 is FQNEAQ in the germline V gene (reference sequence). The J segment lost 2 bases and the V segment lost 5 bases, leaving 5 bases of the junction unmatched. The CDR3 is 14 amino acids. For the CDR3, the DNA is TGTGCCAGCAGCCTTGGACAGGCGAACTATGGCTACACCTTC. As protein: CASSLGQANYGYTF.

This clone was counted between two and nine times. The rearrangement links TRBV5-4 to TRBJ1-3, with 7 bases that match TRBD1. This CDR3 spans 14 amino acids. Trimming at V came to 3 bases and at J to 4 bases, leaving 4 bases not matched to a gene. CDR1 SGHNT and CDR2 YYREEE come from the germline V gene (reference sequence). The DNA for the CDR3 is TGTGCCAGCAGCTCTACAGGGGAAGGAAACACCATATATTTT. The encoded protein is CASSSTGEGNTIYF.

The sample holds a few counts of this clone. The rearrangement links TRBV9 to TRBJ2-7; D unclear. This CDR3 is 11 amino acids long. Germline CDR1 SGDLS, CDR2 YYNGEE. V was trimmed by 10 bases and J by 2 bases, leaving 10 bases between them. This CDR3 reads CAGRAPYEQYF. CDR3 nucleotide sequence: TGTGCCGGCCGGGCTCCCTACGAGCAGTACTTC.

This clone was observed a few times. V usage is TRBV30 and J usage is TRBJ1-4; no clear D. The CDR3 length is 12 residues. Germline assignment: CDR1 GTSNPN and CDR2 SVGIG (reference sequence). The V end was cut by 0 bases, the J end by 8 bases, with 7 bases between. The CDR3 DNA is TGTGCCTGGAGTGTAGCAGGCGAAAAACTGTTTTTT. Translating it yields CAWSVAGEKLFF. Full variable domain (remainder filled in from reference TRBV30 and TRBJ1-4): SQTIHQWPATLVQPVGSPLSLECTVEGTSNPNLYWYRQAAGRGLQLLFYSVGIGQISSEVPQNLSASRPQDRQFILSSKKLLLSDSGFYLCAWSVAGEKLFFGSGTQLSVL.

This sequence joins TRBV6-1 and TRBJ2-3; 8 bases align to TRBD1. Trimming at V came to 4 bases and at J to 4 bases, leaving 7 bases not matched to a gene. The CDR3 consists of 15 residues. The V gene's germline CDR1 is MNHNS and CDR2 SASEGT. CDR3: CASSGTGNVADTQYF. The CDR3 DNA is TGTGCCAGCAGTGGGACAGGGAATGTAGCAGATACGCAGTATTTT.

V gene TRBV25-1 combines with J gene TRBJ2-1, with TRBD1 as a possible D gene (6 bases). The CDR3 consists of 15 residues. Trimming stripped 4 bases from V and 5 bases from J, with 15 bases between. Germline CDR1 is MGHDK and CDR2 is SYGVNS. The CDR3 nucleotides read TGTGCCAGCAGTGGATCCGGGACACTACACAATGAGCAGTTCTTC. It translates to CASSGSGTLHNEQFF.

In nucleotides, the CDR3 is TGTGCCGAGATACCTACAGGATACAATGAGCAGTTCTTC. Translating it yields CAEIPTGYNEQFF. V is TRBV7-9 and J is TRBJ2-1, with D perhaps matching TRBD1 (5 bases). This CDR3 is built from 13 residues. The germline V gene encodes CDR1 SEHNR and CDR2 FQNEAQ (reference sequence). Trimming took off 11 bases at V and 4 bases at J, with 15 bases between the two ends.

V usage is TRBV28 and J usage is TRBJ1-2; D is possibly TRBD1 (6 bases). The germline CDR1 and CDR2 sequences are MDHEN and SYDVKM. This CDR3 has 14 amino acids. V was shortened by 2 bases and J by 3 bases, with 10 bases between the two germline ends. The CDR3 DNA is TGTGCCAGCAGTTTAGGAAGGACAGACTATGGCTACACCTTC. Residues: CASSLGRTDYGYTF.